Given below is one TCR beta chain in context. The record originates from a study of breast tumors, draining lymph nodes, adjacent tissues. The germline CDR1 and CDR2 sequences are SGHVS and FNYEAQ. This CDR3 contains 15 residues. Between the trimmed V and J ends, which lost 5 bases and 5 bases, there was a span of 17 bases. Breast cancer patients provided tissue from their axillary draining lymph nodes. MiXCR was run by TCRdb on the multiplex PCR reads, yielding one entry per CDR3 protein. This table has about 180,000 distinct CDR3 sequences, about 33% appearing once. Sequencing was carried out using axillary lymph node tissue. V is TRBV7-6 and J is TRBJ2-3; D might be TRBD2 (6 bases). This clonotype was obtained from a female donor with breast cancer. Some clones in this sample may be carry-over from other donors' samples. Here the CDR3 DNA reads TGTGCCAGCAGCCTGGATTCCCCCGGGAGAGATACGCAGTATTTT. Its translation: CASSLDSPGRDTQYF.